This T cell receptor beta chain was found in a study of T cells in narcolepsy. Study-level points and caveats: HCRT-specific and TRIB2-specific autoreactive clonotypes appeared among same-patient CSF and blood CD4+ clonotypes. Blood of same and different patients, but not healthy controls, reportedly held recurring autoreactive clonotypes. Some memory CD4+ repertoires had no autoreactive clone sequences.

Clones were read by immunoSEQ multiplex PCR, and TCRdb kept only the in-frame ones, dropping some. The profile shows roughly 15,000 clones, roughly 85% of them singletons. Germline V gives CDR1 SGHRS, CDR2 YFSETQ. The V segment lost 4 bases and the J segment 4 bases; nucleotides outside the gene matches: 6. CDR3 length equals 14 residues. This clone was seen a few times. The antigen is not known. Sequencing input: memory (CD45RA-) CD4+ T cells from blood. This TCR was recovered from a human donor in good health. V gene TRBV5-1 combines with J gene TRBJ2-5; 8 bases map to TRBD1. The CDR3: CASSHPGGAETQYF. CDR3 in DNA: TGCGCCAGCAGCCATCCAGGGGGCGCAGAGACCCAGTACTTC.